Listed below are T cell receptor beta chains from one sample, sequenced in a study of tumor-infiltrating lymphocytes in localized non-small cell lung cancer. Clones were read by immunoSEQ multiplex PCR, and TCRdb kept only the in-frame ones, dropping some. The data contain 15,000 to 16,000 clones, 65% to 75% of them singletons. Material: lung tumor tissue. The receptors shown here come from a human donor with non-small cell lung cancer. CDR3s include the opening cysteine and the closing phenylalanine or tryptophan. A D gene is named only where the DNA matches it firmly. Some rows have no size entry. The others give once, few or many, or a class for an expanded clone.

cdr3_nt cdr3_aa clone_size j_call d_call v_call
TGCAGCGTGGTACCGGGACTAACGGATGAGCAGTTCTTC CSVVPGLTDEQFF NA TRBJ2-1 TRBD2 TRBV29-1
TGCGCCAGCAGTGAAGCAGGGGGCAATCAGCCCCAGCATTTT CASSEAGGNQPQHF NA TRBJ1-5 NA TRBV10-2
TGTGCCAGCAGTCTCAGGGGGCCTGAAAAACTGTTTTTT CASSLRGPEKLFF NA TRBJ1-4 TRBD1 TRBV27
TGTGCCAGCACCCCTCGGGCCTTGAGGGAGACCCAGTACTTC CASTPRALRETQYF once TRBJ2-5 NA TRBV7-6
TGTGCCAGCAGCCAAGGGACTAGCGGCCATGATTTAGCCAAAAACATTCAGTACTTC CASSQGTSGHDLAKNIQYF NA TRBJ2-4 TRBD2 TRBV4-2
TGTGCCAGCAGCTTTACCGGGACAGGACTACAAGAGACCCAGTACTTC CASSFTGTGLQETQYF NA TRBJ2-5 TRBD1 TRBV5-6
TGTGCCAGCAGCTTAGAGGGTTCGGGGGGCGAGCAGTACTTC CASSLEGSGGEQYF medium-sized TRBJ2-7 TRBD2 TRBV7-8
TGTGCCAGCAGCCAAGTAGCAAATACGCAGTATTTT CASSQVANTQYF NA TRBJ2-3 NA TRBV14
TGTGCCAGCAGCGGAGGGACTAGCGGGCCGATGGATGAGCAGTTCTTC CASSGGTSGPMDEQFF NA TRBJ2-1 TRBD2 TRBV7-9
TGTGCCAGCTCTCCGTTTTCCGGGACCAGCATTCTTTCCTACGAGCAGTACTTC CASSPFSGTSILSYEQYF NA TRBJ2-7 NA TRBV18
TGTGCCATCAGTGAATTCACCGGGGAGCTGTTTTTT CAISEFTGELFF few TRBJ2-2 NA TRBV10-3
TGCGCCAGCAGTGAGTCGGGCCTAGATACGCAGTATTTT CASSESGLDTQYF few TRBJ2-3 NA TRBV10-1
TGTGCCAGCAGCTTAGCACTCATACAAGAGACCCAGTACTTC CASSLALIQETQYF NA TRBJ2-5 NA TRBV7-2
TGTGCCAGCTCACCCCGGACTAGCGGCGGCTCCTACAATGAGCAGTTCTTC CASSPRTSGGSYNEQFF once TRBJ2-1 TRBD2 TRBV18
TGTGCCAGCAGCCAGGGAGAAAAGACTGGCTACACCTTC CASSQGEKTGYTF few TRBJ1-2 NA TRBV4-2
TGTGCCAGCAGCGTAAAAGCTTCCCGGGCTAGCTCCTACAATGAGCAGTTCTTC CASSVKASRASSYNEQFF NA TRBJ2-1 NA TRBV9
TGTGCCAGCAGCCGACCCGGGGAGGACTATGGCTACACCTTC CASSRPGEDYGYTF NA TRBJ1-2 NA TRBV28
TGTGCCTGGAGCTTTTTCCGGGACAGTCAGTACTTC CAWSFFRDSQYF NA TRBJ2-5 TRBD1 TRBV30
TGTGCCAGCAGTAGGACAGGGGGCTCCTACGAGCAGTACTTC CASSRTGGSYEQYF NA TRBJ2-7 TRBD1 TRBV28
TGCGCCAGCAGCTTCGGAGGTACGAACGAGCAGTACTTC CASSFGGTNEQYF NA TRBJ2-7 NA TRBV5-1
TGCGCCAGCAGCCAAGATCTAGTGGGCACAGATACGCAGTATTTT CASSQDLVGTDTQYF NA TRBJ2-3 NA TRBV4-3
TGTGCCAGCAGCCTAGCGGGAGGGATCGAGCAGTACTTC CASSLAGGIEQYF NA TRBJ2-7 TRBD2 TRBV5-5
TGCGCCAGCAGCAAAGAGGCTAGATTCCAAGAGACCCAGTACTTC CASSKEARFQETQYF NA TRBJ2-5 NA TRBV4-3
TGTGCCAGCAGCTACCCACAGGGGGCCTACAATGAGCAGTTCTTC CASSYPQGAYNEQFF NA TRBJ2-1 TRBD1 TRBV14
TGCGCCAGCAGCTCCTGGACAGGGGTAGGAACTGAAGCTTTCTTT CASSSWTGVGTEAFF NA TRBJ1-1 TRBD1 TRBV5-1
TGTGCCAGCAGCGCCCGGTCCTACGAGCAGTACTTC CASSARSYEQYF medium-sized TRBJ2-7 NA TRBV14
TGTGCCACTCTCTCCTACGAGCAGTACTTC CATLSYEQYF NA TRBJ2-7 NA TRBV7-3
TGTGCCAGCAGAACCTGGGGCGCCTACGACTTCTTC CASRTWGAYDFF NA TRBJ2-1 NA TRBV5-6
TGTGCCAGCAGCGGACCAGACCGTAGACGGACCTATGGCTACACCTTC CASSGPDRRRTYGYTF once TRBJ1-2 NA TRBV7-2
TGTGCCAGCAGCCAAAGGGAAAACTCCTACGAGCAGTACTTC CASSQRENSYEQYF NA TRBJ2-7 NA TRBV6-5
TGTGCCAGCAACCCCGCTAGCGGGCTGGCTCGGGAGCAGTACTTC CASNPASGLAREQYF few TRBJ2-7 TRBD2 TRBV2
TGTGCCAGCTCAGAGACAGGGTCAGCTAACTATGGCTACACCTTC CASSETGSANYGYTF NA TRBJ1-2 TRBD1 TRBV18
TGTGCCAGCCATCAGGCGGGAGGCCCCTCCACCGGGGAGCTGTTTTTT CASHQAGGPSTGELFF NA TRBJ2-2 TRBD2 TRBV2
TGTGCCACCAGCAGAGATCAACTAGCGGGAGCCCCAGATACGCAGTATTTT CATSRDQLAGAPDTQYF NA TRBJ2-3 TRBD2 TRBV15
TGTGCCAGCAGCACGTGGGACAGAGAATACGAGCAGTACTTC CASSTWDREYEQYF medium-sized TRBJ2-7 TRBD1 TRBV7-9
TGTGCCAGCAGTGAAGGGCGGGGTCTAAAACTGTTTTTT CASSEGRGLKLFF NA TRBJ1-4 NA TRBV2
TGCGCCAGCAGCCAAGGAACCGGGGAGCTGTTTTTT CASSQGTGELFF NA TRBJ2-2 NA TRBV4-1
TGTGCCAGCAGCTTTATGACCGGGGAGCTGTTTTTT CASSFMTGELFF NA TRBJ2-2 NA TRBV7-2
TGTGCCAGCAGCTTGTCCCTGACGGGAAACACCATATATTTT CASSLSLTGNTIYF NA TRBJ1-3 NA TRBV5-6